This is a list of T cell receptor beta chains from one sample in a study of blood T cell repertoires in COVID-19. Generated by immunoSEQ multiplex PCR, the TCRdb table keeps only in-frame clones and is missing some. The profile covers 70,000 to 95,000 clones, with about 82% appearing a single time and 20% to 30% taken by the ten largest. The sample taken for sequencing was peripheral blood. These receptors were taken from a human donor in a cohort sampled during active COVID-19. Each CDR3 is given without its conserved first and last residue.

>TRBV10-3|TRBJ2-4
AISGTGGNIQY
>TRBV27|TRBJ1-6
ASSFSSGQGRSPLH
>TRBV7-2|TRBJ2-2
ASTPTGAVNTGELF
>TRBV5-1|TRBJ1-2
ASSDAGGNYGYT
>TRBV28|TRBJ1-2
ASSPQGDGYGYT
>TRBV19|TRBJ2-1
ASSMLAGASYNEQF
>TRBV3-1/TRBV3-2|TRBJ2-7
ASSQDYRGLYEQY
>TRBV6-2/TRBV6-3|TRBJ2-6
ASSYSRGANVLT
>TRBV4-3|TRBJ2-4
ASSQEPASGGGKNIQY
>TRBV10-3|TRBJ2-7
AIRGQVDYEQY
>TRBV7-2|TRBJ2-3
ASSLAGATDTQY
>TRBV14|TRBJ2-7
ASSQDSAGLREQY
>TRBV5-1|TRBJ1-1
ASSLSGNEAF
>TRBV10-3|TRBJ1-2
AISESGLNYGYT
>TRBV24-1|TRBJ2-3
ATSDSPAGTDTQY
>TRBV7-8|TRBJ2-1
ASSVVGGSEQF
>TRBV30|TRBJ2-3
AWRNSLTDTQY
>TRBV7-9|TRBJ1-1
ASSWEGGTEAF
>TRBV29-1|TRBJ2-1
SVEESRDRYNEQF
>TRBV29-1|TRBJ1-2
SVGQGNYGYT
>TRBV11-2|TRBJ2-7
ASSLELAVPGQY
>TRBV6-4|TRBJ1-1
ASSDQSGKGDTEAF
>TRBV5-5|TRBJ1-5
ASSSLSGKDQPQH
>TRBV3-1/TRBV3-2|TRBJ2-3
ASSQGLAGHTDTQY
>TRBV12-5|TRBJ2-2
ASGPRLAIGTGELF
>TRBV15|TRBJ2-7
ATSRDAGGYEQY
>TRBV11-2|TRBJ2-3
ASSLLGAGGSDTQY
>TRBV13|TRBJ2-3
ASSFNLERDGYTQY
>TRBV9|TRBJ2-2
ASSVASGGETGELF
>TRBV7-2|TRBJ1-1
ASSPGGQTEAF
>TRBV29-1|TRBJ2-4
SVRQGMGVNIQY
>TRBV7-2|TRBJ2-3
ASSLLPSADTQY
>TRBV11-3|TRBJ1-1
ASAWRGRTF
>TRBV12-3/TRBV12-4|TRBJ1-2
ASSSGFRYT
>TRBV12-3/TRBV12-4|TRBJ1-2
ASSLGQILGYT
>TRBV23-1|TRBJ1-3
ASSSHGHRGNTIY
>TRBV28|TRBJ2-7
ASSSHGTSGSYEQY
>TRBV7-9|TRBJ1-3
ASSLDGVKGNTIY
>TRBV19|TRBJ2-5
ASSLGLAAETQY
>TRBV4-2|TRBJ1-1
ASSQARTGSNTEAF
>TRBV6-2/TRBV6-3|TRBJ2-2
ASSLRLAAGELF
>TRBV6-5|TRBJ2-7
ASGRDRGSSYEQY
>TRBV12-5|TRBJ2-2
ASGSGTANTGELF
>TRBV11-2|TRBJ2-3
ASTGDGSTDTQY
>TRBV11-3|TRBJ2-1
ASSKEAEQF
>TRBV12-3/TRBV12-4|TRBJ2-1
ASSLGAVEQF
>TRBV5-5|TRBJ1-6
TSAKGTPADSPLH
>TRBV15|TRBJ1-5
ATSSGDSNQPQH
>TRBV4-3|TRBJ2-3
ASSQDYSGDTDTQY
>TRBV30|TRBJ2-7
AWSPGTGGYEQY
>TRBV19|TRBJ2-5
ASSISVQETQY